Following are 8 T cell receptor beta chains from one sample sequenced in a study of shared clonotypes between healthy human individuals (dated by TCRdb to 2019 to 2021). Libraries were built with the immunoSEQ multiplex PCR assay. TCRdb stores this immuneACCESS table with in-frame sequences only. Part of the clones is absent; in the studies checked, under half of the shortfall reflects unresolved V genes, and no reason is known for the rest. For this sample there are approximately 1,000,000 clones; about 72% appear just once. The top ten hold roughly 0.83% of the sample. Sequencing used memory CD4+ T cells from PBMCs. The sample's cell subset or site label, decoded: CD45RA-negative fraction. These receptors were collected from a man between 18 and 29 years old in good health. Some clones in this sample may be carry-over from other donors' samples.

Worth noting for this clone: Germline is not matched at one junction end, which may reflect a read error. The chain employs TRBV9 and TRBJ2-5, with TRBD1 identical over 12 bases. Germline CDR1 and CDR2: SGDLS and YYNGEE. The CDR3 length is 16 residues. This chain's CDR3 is CASSVGTGGAIPPGNF. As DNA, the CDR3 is TGTGCCAGCAGCGTCGGGACAGGGGGCGCGATCCCCCCCGGCAACTTC.

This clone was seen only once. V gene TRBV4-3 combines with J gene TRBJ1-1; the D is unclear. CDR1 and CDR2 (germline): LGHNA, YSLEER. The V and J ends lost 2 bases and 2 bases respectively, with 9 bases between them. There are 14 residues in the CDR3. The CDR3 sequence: CASSQSPANTEAFF. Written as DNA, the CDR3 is TGCGCCAGCAGCCAATCGCCAGCAAACACTGAAGCTTTCTTT.

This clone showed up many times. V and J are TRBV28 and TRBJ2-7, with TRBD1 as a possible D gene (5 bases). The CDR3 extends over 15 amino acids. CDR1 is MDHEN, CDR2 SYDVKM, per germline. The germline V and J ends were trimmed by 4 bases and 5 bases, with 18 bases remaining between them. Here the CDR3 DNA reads TGTGCCAGCAGTTCCCCGCGGCAGGGTCGGCACGAGCAGTACTTC. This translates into CASSSPRQGRHEQYF.

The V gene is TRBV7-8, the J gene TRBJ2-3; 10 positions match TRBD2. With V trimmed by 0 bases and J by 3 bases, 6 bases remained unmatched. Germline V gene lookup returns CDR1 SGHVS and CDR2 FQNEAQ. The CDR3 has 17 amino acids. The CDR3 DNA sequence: TGTGCCAGCAGCTTAGCCCCTAGCGGGAGTCGGACAGATACGCAGTATTTT. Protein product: CASSLAPSGSRTDTQYF.

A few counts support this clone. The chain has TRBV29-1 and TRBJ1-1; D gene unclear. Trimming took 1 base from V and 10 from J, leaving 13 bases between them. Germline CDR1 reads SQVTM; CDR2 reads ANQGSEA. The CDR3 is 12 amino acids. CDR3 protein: CSVEGQAIGAFF. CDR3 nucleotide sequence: TGCAGCGTTGAAGGACAAGCTATCGGAGCTTTCTTT.

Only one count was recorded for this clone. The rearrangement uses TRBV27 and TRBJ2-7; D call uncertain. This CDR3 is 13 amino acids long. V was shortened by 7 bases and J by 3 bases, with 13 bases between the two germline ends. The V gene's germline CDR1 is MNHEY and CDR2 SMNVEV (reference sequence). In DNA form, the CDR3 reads TGTGCCAGCATTCAAACCCAAGACTACGAGCAGTACTTC. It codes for CASIQTQDYEQYF.

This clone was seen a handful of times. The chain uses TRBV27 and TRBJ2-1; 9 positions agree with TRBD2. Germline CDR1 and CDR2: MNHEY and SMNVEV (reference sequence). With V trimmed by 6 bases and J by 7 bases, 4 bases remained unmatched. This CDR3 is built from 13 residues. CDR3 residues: CASRDSGRNEQFF. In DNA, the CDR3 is TGTGCCAGCAGAGATAGCGGGAGAAATGAGCAGTTCTTC.

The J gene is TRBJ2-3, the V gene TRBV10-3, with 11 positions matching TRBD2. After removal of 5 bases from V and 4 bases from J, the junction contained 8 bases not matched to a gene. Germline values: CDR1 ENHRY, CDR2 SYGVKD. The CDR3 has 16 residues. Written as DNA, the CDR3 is TGTGCCATCAGTCGGACTAGCGGGCGACAACCAGATACGCAGTATTTT. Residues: CAISRTSGRQPDTQYF.